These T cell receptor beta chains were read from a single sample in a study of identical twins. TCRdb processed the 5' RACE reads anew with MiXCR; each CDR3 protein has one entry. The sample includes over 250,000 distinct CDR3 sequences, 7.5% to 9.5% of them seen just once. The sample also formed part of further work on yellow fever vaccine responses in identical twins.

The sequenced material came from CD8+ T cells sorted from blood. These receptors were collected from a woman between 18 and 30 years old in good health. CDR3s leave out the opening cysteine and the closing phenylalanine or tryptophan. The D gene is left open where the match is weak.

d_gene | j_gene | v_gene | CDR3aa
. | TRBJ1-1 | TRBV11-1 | ASSLWPTRTPQIGAF
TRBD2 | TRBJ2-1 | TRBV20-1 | SARDLGLADYNEQF
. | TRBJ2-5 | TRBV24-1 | ATSDLQGGTQY
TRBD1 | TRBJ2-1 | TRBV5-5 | ASSWTGHEQF
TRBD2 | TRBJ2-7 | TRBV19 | ASSTPLVAGEPHEQY
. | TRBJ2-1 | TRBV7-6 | ASSFGTYNEQF
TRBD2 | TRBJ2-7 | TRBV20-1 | SARTTSGSNEQY
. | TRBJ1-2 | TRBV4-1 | ASSQVGTWNGYT
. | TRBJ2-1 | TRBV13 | ASSALAFDFDEQF
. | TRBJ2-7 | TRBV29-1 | SALVDSYEQY
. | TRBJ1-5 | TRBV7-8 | ASSTSGTDQPQH
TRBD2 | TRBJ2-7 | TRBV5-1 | ASSFASGRDYEQY
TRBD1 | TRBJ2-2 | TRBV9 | ASSADRGWNTGELF
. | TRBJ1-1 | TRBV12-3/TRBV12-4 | ASSFLGRGTEAF
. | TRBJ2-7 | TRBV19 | ASSVGPSYEQY
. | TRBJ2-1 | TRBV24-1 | ATSDLPTVGDEQF
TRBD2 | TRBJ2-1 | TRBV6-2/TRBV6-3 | ASRTSGGRSYNEQF
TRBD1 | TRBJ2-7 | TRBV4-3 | ASSQEKTGQGHEQY
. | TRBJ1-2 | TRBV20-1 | SPSGLNGYT
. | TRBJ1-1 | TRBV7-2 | ASRDTGGGGVNTEAF
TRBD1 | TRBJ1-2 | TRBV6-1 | ASSDIQQQGVTNYGYT
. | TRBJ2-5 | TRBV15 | ATSEVVGLRQETQY
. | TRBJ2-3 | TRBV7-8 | ASSYKPTGRLTDTQY
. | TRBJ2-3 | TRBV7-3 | ASSLMGTGTDTQY
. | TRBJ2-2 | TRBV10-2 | ASSESPVAGWTNTGELF
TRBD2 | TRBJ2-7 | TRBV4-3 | ASSQDFGGAYEQY
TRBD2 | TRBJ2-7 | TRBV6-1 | ASSSLLQRGRPPYEQY
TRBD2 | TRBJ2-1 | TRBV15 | ATSPRTSGYNEQF
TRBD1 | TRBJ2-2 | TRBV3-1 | ASSQMTGGAGTGELF
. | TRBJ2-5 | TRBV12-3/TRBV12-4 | ASSLLGREETQY